This T cell receptor beta chain was recorded in a study of STAT5B mutations in CD4+ large granular lymphocyte leukemia. Study details: The CDR3 'QG' motif was associated with a particular HLA allele among healthy donors.

Assay: immunoSEQ multiplex PCR; the TCRdb copy retains only in-frame clones and omits some. The sample has approximately 32,000 clones; roughly 88% are singletons. Control samples were healthy donors' buffy coats. The germline gives CDR1 LGHNA, CDR2 YSLEER. The CDR3 runs to 15 residues. Trimming at V came to 0 bases and at J to 6 bases, leaving 5 bases not matched to a gene. The specimen was CD4+ T cells from blood buffy coats. The receptor comes from a human donor in good health. This chain joins TRBV4-3 and TRBJ2-4; 7 nucleotides match TRBD2. CDR3 loop: CASSQDRGEGNIQYF. In DNA form, the CDR3 reads TGCGCCAGCAGCCAAGATCGCGGGGAGGGAAACATTCAGTACTTC.